This paragraph reports one T cell receptor beta chain. This clone came up a few times. Its antigen is not yet known. Per-nucleotide qualities are absent, and no much larger clonotype sits a single base away. The record originates from a study of blood T cell repertoires in COVID-19 (dated by TCRdb to about 2020). With regard to the full study: The collaborator samples originated in the United States, Italy and Spain and spanned the acute and convalescent phases of COVID-19. The material from the prospective study consisted of cDNA or gDNA derived from T cells, B-cell-depleted T cells, or PBMCs. The dataset comprised deeply sampled blood TCRbeta repertoires from subjects exposed to, actively infected with, or recovered from COVID-19. The repertoires were released in a freely available public database meant as a resource for research on the immune response to SARS-CoV-2. The samples were drawn from two sources: the first 160 participants of the ongoing ImmuneRACE study, and fewer than 1,500 subjects contributed by 6 global collaborators. Sample metadata almost always included a de-identified subject ID, COVID-19 status, age in years and sex. Where HLA class I and class II types were available, the types were taken from metadata supplied by the sample provider, not from assay-based typing. The investigation overall reported the following: How much clinical and demographic metadata was included differed by source and by participant, and the metadata was provided uncurated.

Collaborating institutions collected whole blood in K2EDTA tubes following their own protocols. For TCRbeta analysis, collaborators shipped samples as frozen whole blood, isolated PBMCs, or DNA extracted from either of those sample types. TCRbeta CDR3 regions were amplified from genomic DNA by means of the immunoSEQ Assay, a bias-controlled multiplex PCR. The published analysis was carried out like this. The number of nucleated cells in each sample was estimated from the amplification of reference gene primers within the assay. To quantify the absolute abundance of each unique TCRbeta CDR3 rearrangement, sequence reads were collapsed and filtered. For each sample, productive Simpson clonality was calculated as the square root of Simpson's diversity index over productive rearrangements. TCRdb holds this immuneACCESS table with in-frame rearrangements only. Some clones are missing; in checked studies, unresolved V genes explain under half, and the rest has no known cause. V and J calls plus clone size are reproduced from that table; the DNA served to infer D and trimming. The sample table records about 74,000 clones; around 70% of these occur just once. The ten largest clones capture under 25% of the sample.

CDR1 and CDR2 were assigned from the germline V gene (reference sequence) as SEHNR and FQNEAQ. Including cysteine and phenylalanine, the CDR3 has 13 amino acids. The DNA shown is the 39-base CDR3, in frame from base 1. Trimming costs V 3 bases and J 2 bases, and their ends lie 7 bases apart. The chain is assembled from TRBV7-9 and TRBJ1-1; there is no confident call for the D gene. The sample consisted of peripheral blood. The sequence derives from a man between 65 and 85 years old with acute or convalescent COVID-19. DNA sequence: TGTGCCAGCAGCTTGTCAGGTAACACTGAAGCTTTCTTT. The translation is CASSLSGNTEAFF.